These 27 T cell receptor beta chains were all obtained from the same sample, sequenced in a study of beta chain features in type 1 diabetes. Of the isolated RNA, all was reverse transcribed, and so the sequenced material was expressed TCRB transcripts. Only in-frame clones appear in the TCRdb table, and some are missing; sequencing was by immunoSEQ multiplex PCR. The sample includes about 360,000 clones, 10% to 15% of them seen just once. Sequencing used naive CD4+ T cells from blood. The receptors come from a young man in good health.

The V gene is TRBV28, the J gene TRBJ2-5; possible D gene TRBD2, 6 bases. The CDR3 has 15 residues. The germline gives CDR1 MDHEN, CDR2 SYDVKM. V lost 5 bases, J lost 1 base, and 14 bases lay in between. The CDR3 DNA is TGTGCCAGCAGTCTTTTTGGGAGGCCCCAAGAGACCCAGTACTTC. This encodes CASSLFGRPQETQYF.

The sample holds a few counts of this clone. The chain couples TRBV25-1 to TRBJ2-5; tentatively, D is TRBD1 (5 bases). The CDR3 length is 15 residues. V shed 0 bases and J shed 4 bases, with 12 bases lying between them. Germline V gene data show CDR1 as MGHDK and CDR2 as SYGVNS. Here the CDR3 DNA reads TGTGCCAGCAGTGAATATGAAGGGGTAGGAGAGACCCAGTACTTC. This gives the protein CASSEYEGVGETQYF.

This clone has just a few counts. The genes are TRBV4-2 and TRBJ1-6; D is perhaps TRBD1 (6 bases). The CDR3 sequence is 16 residues long. The V and J ends lost 4 bases and 6 bases respectively, with 16 bases between them. Germline V CDR1 and CDR2: LGHNA, YNFKEQ. As DNA, the CDR3 is TGTGCCAGCAGCCCACGACAGGCTGGGGGTAATTCACCCCTCCACTTT. It is translated as CASSPRQAGGNSPLHF.

V is TRBV7-9 and J is TRBJ1-1; 8 bases fit TRBD1. Germline CDR1 reads SEHNR; CDR2 reads FQNEAQ (reference sequence). This CDR3 spans 15 amino acids. V dropped 3 bases and J dropped 5; count of bases not matched to a gene: 8. In DNA, the CDR3 is TGTGCCAGCAGCTTTGGGACAGGCCGGGGGACTGAAGCTTTCTTT. Its translation: CASSFGTGRGTEAFF.

The chain recombines TRBV7-2 with TRBJ2-5; 10 nucleotides line up with TRBD2. The last part of the DNA fits TRBJ2-7 better; the J call may be wrong. This CDR3 spans 16 amino acids. Germline V CDR1 and CDR2: SGHTA, FQGNSA. The CDR3 DNA reads TGTGCCAGCAGTCAGGGAAGCGGGGGGGCTCTCTACGAGCAGTACTTC. Translated, it gives CASSQGSGGALYEQYF.

The chain has TRBV7-9 and TRBJ2-2, with TRBD1 identical over 7 bases. Germline loops: CDR1 SEHNR, CDR2 FQNEAQ (reference sequence). The CDR3 runs to 15 residues. V lost 6 bases to trimming and J lost 5 bases; unmatched junction nucleotides: 9. The CDR3 nucleotides are TGTGCCAGCAGGGGGCTTACAGGGGATACCGGGGAGCTGTTTTTT. This encodes CASRGLTGDTGELFF.

This clone was seen a handful of times. Other DNA sequences within the sample encode an identical CDR3. The V call is TRBV20-1, the J call TRBJ2-5; no reliable D call. Germline CDR1 and CDR2: DFQATT and SNEGSKA (reference sequence). There are 11 residues in the CDR3. The V gene lost 3 bases and the J gene lost 5 bases, with 7 bases spanning the gap. The chain's CDR3 is CSASSRETQYF. CDR3 DNA sequence: TGCAGTGCTAGCTCGAGGGAGACCCAGTACTTC.

The chain recombines TRBV5-6 with TRBJ2-2; the match to TRBD1 covers 8 bases. Trimming cost V 1 base and J 5 bases; bases outside gene matches: 7. In germline, CDR1 is SGHDT, CDR2 YYEEEE. The CDR3 is 16 amino acids. The CDR3 loop is CASSLYVGQGTGELFF. CDR3 coding DNA: TGTGCCAGCAGCTTGTATGTCGGACAGGGAACCGGGGAGCTGTTTTTT. Full variable domain (missing parts from reference TRBV5-6 and TRBJ2-2): DAGVTQSPTHLIKTRGQQVTLRCSPKSGHDTVSWYQQALGQGPQFIFQYYEEEERQRGNFPDRFSGHQFPNYSSELNVNALLLGDSALYLCASSLYVGQGTGELFFGEGSRLTVL.

This clone has just a few counts. The V gene is TRBV7-3, the J gene TRBJ1-4, with 7 bases that match TRBD1. Trimming took 5 bases from V and 7 from J; bases not matched to a gene: 13. This CDR3 has 16 amino acids. CDR1 and CDR2 from the germline V gene are SGHTA and FQGTGA. The CDR3: CASSPFVTGTAEKLFF. The DNA of the CDR3 is TGTGCCAGCAGCCCTTTCGTCACCGGGACAGCTGAAAAACTGTTTTTT.

The CDR3 sequence is CASSYRGGRNTIYF. The CDR3, as DNA: TGTGCCAGCAGTTATCGGGGAGGGAGAAACACCATATATTTT. The chain employs TRBV6-6 and TRBJ1-3; D gene unclear. CDR1 is MNHNY and CDR2 is SVGAGI in the germline V gene (reference sequence). V was trimmed by 3 bases and J by 5 bases, leaving 11 bases between them. This CDR3 region has 14 residues.

This chain links TRBV25-1 with TRBJ2-1; 8 bases match TRBD2. Germline V CDR1 and CDR2: MGHDK, SYGVNS. This CDR3 has 11 amino acids. The V and J ends lost 8 bases and 10 bases, in that order; junction bases with no gene match: 4. Written as DNA, the CDR3 is TGTGCCAGCCAACTAGCGGCCGAGCAGTTCTTC. This translates into CASQLAAEQFF.

This chain joins TRBV11-2 and TRBJ2-3; 11 bases align to TRBD1. This CDR3 has 17 residues. Germline CDR1 SGHAT, CDR2 FQNNGV. After removal of 6 bases from V and 6 bases from J, the junction contained 14 bases not matched to a gene. CDR3 amino acids: CASRSLRDRGSGDTQYF. CDR3 in DNA: TGTGCCAGCAGGTCCCTCCGGGACAGGGGGTCCGGGGATACGCAGTATTTT.

This clone was detected only a few times. The chain uses TRBV27 and TRBJ2-7; D uncertain. CDR1 and CDR2 from the germline V gene are MNHEY and SMNVEV (reference sequence). Trimming removed 5 bases at V and 0 bases at J, with 5 bases between. This CDR3 region has 12 residues. CDR3 in DNA: TGTGCCAGCAGTCTGAGCTCCTACGAGCAGTACTTC. Encoded protein: CASSLSSYEQYF.

This sequence joins TRBV5-5 and TRBJ1-1, with D possibly matching TRBD1 (6 bases). The CDR3 has 13 residues. Per germline, CDR1 SGHKS and CDR2 YYEKEE (reference sequence). Trimming shortened V by 5 bases and J by 5 bases, and 13 bases separated the two germline ends. CDR3 loop: CASSVTGLTEAFF. The CDR3 bases are TGTGCCAGCAGTGTAACAGGGTTGACTGAAGCTTTCTTT.

The chain recombines TRBV4-2 with TRBJ2-6; D not certain. This CDR3 contains 19 residues. V lost 4 bases to trimming and J lost 0 bases, with 19 bases between them. The germline V gene has CDR1 LGHNA and CDR2 YNFKEQ. CDR3 protein: CASSLNAQEKGSGANVLTF. CDR3 bases: TGTGCCAGCAGCCTAAATGCCCAGGAAAAAGGCTCTGGGGCCAACGTCCTGACTTTC.

Ten or more counts support this clone. The chain is built from TRBV7-2 and TRBJ1-2; 7 nucleotides agree with TRBD1. CDR1 SGHTA and CDR2 FQGNSA come from the germline V gene. Unmatched junction bases numbered 1, after V lost 3 bases and J lost 3 bases. The CDR3 is made up of 13 amino acids. The CDR3 nucleotides are TGTGCCAGCAGCTTCGACAGGGACTATGGCTACACCTTC. This encodes CASSFDRDYGYTF.

The chain is built from TRBV6-6 and TRBJ2-3; TRBD2 is a possible D gene (6 bases). Germline V gene data show CDR1 as MNHNY and CDR2 as SVGAGI (reference sequence). V was pared by 8 bases and J by 2 bases, with 11 bases between. This CDR3 spans 13 amino acids. This CDR3 reads CASAGPYTDTQYF. The DNA for the CDR3 is TGTGCCAGCGCGGGACCGTACACAGATACGCAGTATTTT.

The chain couples TRBV4-2 to TRBJ2-5, with 12 bases matching TRBD2. Germline CDR1 and CDR2: LGHNA and YNFKEQ. The CDR3 runs 17 residues. V trimming: 0 bases; J trimming: 5 bases; junction bases outside the gene matches: 7. The CDR3 protein is CASSQDRTSGVGETQYF. CDR3 nucleotides: TGTGCCAGCAGCCAAGACCGGACTAGCGGGGTGGGGGAGACCCAGTACTTC.

This clone was detected a few times. V is TRBV6-5 and J is TRBJ2-7; 7 positions agree with TRBD1. CDR1 and CDR2 (germline): MNHEY, SVGAGI. CDR3 length equals 15 residues. V trimming: 5 bases; J trimming: 0 bases; junction bases outside the gene matches: 7. CDR3 sequence: CASSTWTGHSYEQYF. CDR3 bases: TGTGCCAGCAGTACCTGGACAGGACACTCCTACGAGCAGTACTTC.

This sequence joins TRBV28 and TRBJ2-7; no definite D call. Germline loops: CDR1 MDHEN, CDR2 SYDVKM. V shed 5 bases and J shed 0 bases, with 8 bases lying between them. The CDR3 spans 13 residues. The CDR3 loop reads CASSPRGSYEQYF. The CDR3 DNA reads as TGTGCCAGCAGTCCGCGTGGCTCCTACGAGCAGTACTTC.

This chain uses TRBV7-3 with TRBJ1-1; perhaps TRBD1 as D (6 bases). Germline lookup yields CDR1 SGHTA and CDR2 FQGTGA. V gave up 4 bases and J gave up 1 base, with 13 bases separating them. The CDR3 is 15 residues long. CDR3 loop: CASSSATGENTEAFF. CDR3 DNA sequence: TGTGCCAGCAGCTCGGCGACAGGAGAGAACACTGAAGCTTTCTTT.

V usage is TRBV4-3 and J usage is TRBJ1-1; TRBD1 is a possible D gene (5 bases). Germline V gene lookup returns CDR1 LGHNA and CDR2 YSLEER. The CDR3 runs to 13 residues. The V end was cut by 6 bases, the J end by 8 bases, with 16 bases between. CDR3 amino acids: CASSPDRDLEAFF. The CDR3 DNA sequence: TGCGCCAGCAGTCCTGACCGGGACTTAGAAGCTTTCTTT.

This chain joins TRBV28 and TRBJ2-7; TRBD1 matches at 7 bases. The CDR3 has 12 residues. Germline V gene sequence: CDR1 MDHEN, CDR2 SYDVKM. V lost 8 bases and J lost 6; bases outside the gene matches: 7. The CDR3: CASSDRVGEQYF. The DNA of the CDR3 is TGTGCCAGCTCCGACAGGGTAGGCGAGCAGTACTTC.

This clone was observed a handful of times. The V gene is TRBV7-2, the J gene TRBJ2-5, with 10 nucleotides matching TRBD2. V lost 5 bases to trimming and J lost 5 bases; unmatched junction nucleotides: 5. The CDR3 has 14 amino acids. Germline V CDR1 and CDR2: SGHTA, FQGNSA. As DNA, the CDR3 is TGTGCCAGCAGCCCTAGCGGGAGTTGGGAGACCCAGTACTTC. This codes for CASSPSGSWETQYF.

The gene calls are TRBV30 and TRBJ1-1; D is undetermined. The germline V and J ends were trimmed by 4 bases and 3 bases, with 12 bases remaining between them. CDR1 and CDR2 (germline): GTSNPN, SVGIG (reference sequence). CDR3 size: 13 residues. The CDR3 DNA reads TGTGCCTGGACCCCTTCCGGGGACACTGAAGCTTTCTTT. Translation: CAWTPSGDTEAFF. The full variable domain, its missing parts supplied by reference TRBV30 and TRBJ1-1, is SQTIHQWPATLVQPVGSPLSLECTVEGTSNPNLYWYRQAAGRGLQLLFYSVGIGQISSEVPQNLSASRPQDRQFILSSKKLLLSDSGFYLCAWTPSGDTEAFFGQGTRLTVV.

The V and J genes are TRBV28 and TRBJ1-1; tentatively, D is TRBD1 (6 bases). Looked up from germline, CDR1 is MDHEN and CDR2 is SYDVKM. Trimming took off 3 bases at V and 0 bases at J, with 14 bases between the two ends. CDR3 length equals 16 residues. The CDR3 DNA sequence: TGTGCCAGCAGTTTCTTTAGCAGGGGCATGAACACTGAAGCTTTCTTT. This translates into CASSFFSRGMNTEAFF.

The table lists this clone with a few counts. The chain combines TRBV10-3 with TRBJ2-7; 9 bases align to TRBD1. The CDR3 is made up of 17 amino acids. The V and J ends lost 4 bases and 1 base, in that order; junction bases with no gene match: 11. Per the germline V gene, CDR1 is ENHRY and CDR2 is SYGVKD. Here the CDR3 reads CAISANPGQGSSYEQYF. The CDR3 DNA reads TGTGCCATCAGTGCAAACCCGGGACAGGGATCATCCTACGAGCAGTACTTC.